These 26 T cell receptor beta chains came from one sample sequenced in a study of CD8 T cells in acute hepatitis C reinfection. Time point reported: naive CD8 control sorted from an acute-time-point sample. Clones were sequenced by immunoSEQ multiplex PCR, and TCRdb holds only the in-frame ones, with some missing. The table records some 38,000 clones, approximately 87% of them present only once. Sequenced input: naive CD8+ T cells from PBMCs. All receptors derive from a man aged 25-45 years with chronic hepatitis C.

This clone appeared once. This chain uses TRBV19 with TRBJ2-1; D is possibly TRBD2 (5 bases). The CDR3 has 15 residues. Germline CDR1 and CDR2: LNHDA and SQIVND (reference sequence). Between the trimmed V and J ends, which lost 7 bases and 0 bases, there was a span of 13 bases. CDR3 amino acids: CASTPGMGSYNEQFF. DNA of the CDR3: TGTGCCAGTACTCCCGGGATGGGCTCCTACAATGAGCAGTTCTTC. Based on the CDR3 plus reference TRBV19 and TRBJ2-1, the full variable domain is DGGITQSPKYLFRKEGQNVTLSCEQNLNHDAMYWYRQDPGQGLRLIYYSQIVNDFQKGDIAEGYSVSREKKESFPLTVTSAQKNPTAFYLCASTPGMGSYNEQFFGPGTRLTVL.

The chain employs TRBV27 and TRBJ2-1; 7 nucleotides line up with TRBD2. Germline trimming cut 8 bases from V and 9 bases from J; bases unmatched to any gene: 13. This CDR3 contains 14 residues. Germline lookup yields CDR1 MNHEY and CDR2 SMNVEV (reference sequence). For the CDR3, the DNA is TGTGCCAGCCGGTGGGGGGGGGAGTTTTCTGAGCAGTTCTTC. Its translation: CASRWGGEFSEQFF.

V usage is TRBV4-1 and J usage is TRBJ1-1; D ambiguous. The CDR3 has 12 amino acids. V lost 6 bases, J lost 0 bases, and 5 bases lay in between. The germline V gene encodes CDR1 MGHRA and CDR2 YSYEKL. In DNA, the CDR3 is TGCGCCAGCAGGGGAGTGAACACTGAAGCTTTCTTT. This encodes CASRGVNTEAFF.

Here the CDR3 DNA reads TGTGCCAGCAGTTACGCCACAGGCACCGGGGAGCTGTTTTTT. Its translation is CASSYATGTGELFF. J is TRBJ2-2 and V is TRBV6-6, with D possibly TRBD1 on 5 matching bases. CDR3 length: 14 amino acids. Between the trimmed V and J ends, which lost 2 bases and 4 bases, there was a span of 8 bases. CDR1 and CDR2 from the germline V gene are MNHNY and SVGAGI (reference sequence).

The rearrangement uses TRBV2 and TRBJ2-5; 12 bases are shared with TRBD1. The ends lost 7 bases at V and 5 bases at J; junction bases unmatched: 8. CDR1 is SNHLY and CDR2 is FYNNEI in the germline V gene. The CDR3 has 15 amino acids. CDR3 sequence: CASTPGQGALETQYF. In nucleotides, the CDR3 is TGTGCCAGCACACCGGGACAGGGGGCGTTGGAGACCCAGTACTTC.

This clone was seen a handful of times. The rearrangement uses TRBV11-2 and TRBJ2-4, with D unclear. Per germline, CDR1 SGHAT and CDR2 FQNNGV. V lost 2 bases, J lost 0 bases, and 5 bases lay in between. The CDR3 has 14 amino acids. CDR3 in amino acids: CASSLRPAKNIQYF. DNA of the CDR3: TGTGCCAGCAGCTTACGGCCAGCCAAAAACATTCAGTACTTC.

This chain joins TRBV7-8 and TRBJ2-7, with a tentative D call TRBD2 (5 bases). The V gene's germline CDR1 is SGHVS and CDR2 FQNEAQ. This CDR3 contains 13 residues. V was shortened by 4 bases and J by 5 bases, with 12 bases between the two germline ends. CDR3 sequence reads: CASSSLAPHEQYF. DNA for the CDR3: TGTGCCAGCAGCTCGCTAGCTCCCCACGAGCAGTACTTC. Looking up the rest from reference TRBV7-8 and TRBJ2-7 gives the full variable domain: GAGVSQSPRYKVAKRGQDVALRCDPISGHVSLFWYQQALGQGPEFLTYFQNEAQLDKSGLPSDRFFAERPEGSVSTLKIQRTQQEDSAVYLCASSSLAPHEQYFGPGTRLTVT.

Comments on this clone: A read error may account for a junction end that differs from germline. V and J are TRBV19 and TRBJ2-2; no definite D call. Germline V CDR1 and CDR2: LNHDA, SQIVND (reference sequence). The CDR3 covers 11 residues. Written as DNA, the CDR3 is TGTGCCAGTAGCCAGACCGTGGAGCTGTTTTTT. Translation: CASSQTVELFF.

The chain uses TRBV10-3 and TRBJ2-7; maybe TRBD2 (5 bases). The CDR3 extends over 11 amino acids. Trimming removed 8 bases from V and 5 bases from J, with 10 bases in between. Per the germline V gene, CDR1 is ENHRY and CDR2 is SYGVKD. The CDR3 is CAIGFGDEQYF. The CDR3 DNA follows: TGTGCCATCGGTTTCGGGGACGAGCAGTACTTC.

This sequence joins TRBV19 and TRBJ2-1; D tentatively reads TRBD1 or TRBD2 (5 bases each). Germline CDR1 LNHDA, CDR2 SQIVND (reference sequence). The CDR3 has 13 amino acids. Trimming left V 5 bases short and J 4 bases short, with 9 bases between. Here the CDR3 DNA reads TGTGCCAGTAGTGCAGGGAGTTACAATGAGCAGTTCTTC. Translated, it gives CASSAGSYNEQFF.

This chain links TRBV30 with TRBJ2-5, with 11 bases aligning to TRBD1. V shed 1 base, J shed 4 bases, and the junction held 2 bases outside the gene matches. The germline CDR1 and CDR2 sequences are GTSNPN and SVGIG (reference sequence). The CDR3 extends over 14 amino acids. The CDR3 spells CAWSGTGGGETQYF. The DNA of the CDR3 is TGTGCCTGGAGTGGGACAGGGGGCGGAGAGACCCAGTACTTC.

The CDR3 sequence: CASSSRTESSSYEQYF. The CDR3 region has the DNA TGTGCCAGCAGCTCGAGGACGGAGTCGTCCTCCTACGAGCAGTACTTC. This chain links TRBV7-8 with TRBJ2-7; no reliable D call. Germline V gene sequence: CDR1 SGHVS, CDR2 FQNEAQ. This CDR3 spans 16 amino acids. V was pared by 4 bases and J by 0 bases, with 16 bases between.

The CDR3 DNA sequence: TGTGCCAGCAGTTCCCAGATACAAGAGACCCAGTACTTC. Its protein is CASSSQIQETQYF. The chain joins TRBV5-4 to TRBJ2-5, with unresolved D. The V end lost 5 bases, the J end lost 2 bases, and 10 bases lay between the germline ends. The germline V gene encodes CDR1 SGHNT and CDR2 YYREEE (reference sequence). The CDR3 sequence is 13 residues long. Together with reference TRBV5-4 and TRBJ2-5, the CDR3 gives the full variable domain: ETGVTQSPTHLIKTRGQQVTLRCSSQSGHNTVSWYQQALGQGPQFIFQYYREEENGRGNFPPRFSGLQFPNYSSELNVNALELDDSALYLCASSSQIQETQYFGPGTRLLVL.

The chain carries TRBV7-9 and TRBJ2-7; D perhaps matches TRBD2 (5 bases). The CDR3 is made up of 13 amino acids. In germline, CDR1 is SEHNR, CDR2 FQNEAQ (reference sequence). V was pared by 5 bases and J by 3 bases, with 11 bases between. The CDR3 DNA reads TGTGCCAGCAGCGCATCCGGGGACTACGAGCAGTACTTC. It yields the protein CASSASGDYEQYF.

The chain joins TRBV28 to TRBJ1-5; unclear D gene. Trimming cost V 5 bases and J 5 bases, with 19 bases left between them. Germline loops: CDR1 MDHEN, CDR2 SYDVKM. The CDR3 runs to 16 residues. The CDR3 DNA is TGTGCCAGCAGTCCCGAGAATCTGGGCGTCGATCAGCCCCAGCATTTT. Encoded protein: CASSPENLGVDQPQHF. The whole variable domain, remainder taken from reference TRBV28 and TRBJ1-5, is DVKVTQSSRYLVKRTGEKVFLECVQDMDHENMFWYRQDPGLGLRLIYFSYDVKMKEKGDIPEGYSVSREKKERFSLILESASTNQTSMYLCASSPENLGVDQPQHFGDGTRLSIL.

The chain uses TRBV11-1 and TRBJ1-1; 7 nucleotides match TRBD1. From germline, CDR1 is SGHAT and CDR2 FQDESV (reference sequence). V shed 8 bases and J 4 bases; nucleotides not matched to a gene: 7. The CDR3 is made up of 13 amino acids. The CDR3 DNA reads TGTGCCAGCCGAAGGACAGGCCTCACTGAAGCTTTCTTT. Its protein product is CASRRTGLTEAFF.

The V call is TRBV11-2, the J call TRBJ2-7; D is unresolved. The CDR3 has 13 amino acids. Germline V gene sequence: CDR1 SGHAT, CDR2 FQNNGV. V lost 1 base, J lost 0 bases, and 4 bases lay in between. The DNA for the CDR3 is TGTGCCAGCAGCTTAGGCGTCTCCTACGAGCAGTACTTC. The encoded protein is CASSLGVSYEQYF.

This clone was seen a few times. This chain uses TRBV10-2 with TRBJ1-1; D remains ambiguous. Germline CDR1 and CDR2: WSHSY and SAAADI. V was cut by 10 bases and J by 0 bases, with 15 bases left in between. The CDR3 loop spans 14 amino acids. The chain's CDR3 is CAIRTSLMNTEAFF. The CDR3 DNA follows: TGCGCCATTCGGACCTCTTTGATGAACACTGAAGCTTTCTTT.

The rearrangement uses TRBV6-5 and TRBJ1-2; the D is unclear. The CDR3 runs 13 residues. The germline V and J ends were trimmed by 5 bases and 3 bases, with 10 bases remaining between them. Germline lookup yields CDR1 MNHEY and CDR2 SVGAGI. The DNA of the CDR3 is TGTGCCAGCAGTAGTGACACTGACTATGGCTACACCTTC. This translates into CASSSDTDYGYTF.

The table lists this clone with a few counts. The chain is built from TRBV10-3 and TRBJ1-2; no firm D call. This CDR3 has 13 residues. The germline gives CDR1 ENHRY, CDR2 SYGVKD. V was trimmed by 3 bases and J by 1 base, leaving 6 bases between them. The CDR3 loop reads CAISDTNNYGYTF. CDR3 DNA sequence: TGTGCCATCAGTGATACGAATAACTATGGCTACACCTTC.

V and J are TRBV7-6 and TRBJ2-7, with 7 bases aligning to TRBD1. The CDR3 consists of 15 residues. Looked up from germline, CDR1 is SGHVS and CDR2 is FNYEAQ. The junction had 11 bases not matched to a gene; V was cut back by 5 bases and J by 4 bases. CDR3: CASSPEQGPPYEQYF. The CDR3 nucleotides are TGTGCCAGCAGCCCCGAACAGGGGCCCCCTTACGAGCAGTACTTC.

CDR3 sequence: CASSLRGAQGDEQFF. The CDR3 coding sequence is TGTGCCAGCAGCTTAAGGGGAGCGCAGGGTGATGAGCAGTTCTTC. V and J are TRBV7-9 and TRBJ2-1; D may correspond to TRBD1 or TRBD2 (5 bases each). Germline assignment: CDR1 SEHNR and CDR2 FQNEAQ (reference sequence). This CDR3 is 15 amino acids long. The V gene lost 2 bases and the J gene lost 8 bases, with 16 bases spanning the gap.

The genes are TRBV19 and TRBJ2-3, with 13 bases aligning to TRBD2. V shed 10 bases and J 6 bases; nucleotides not matched to a gene: 19. Germline V gives CDR1 LNHDA, CDR2 SQIVND (reference sequence). CDR3 size: 18 residues. CDR3 sequence reads: CATTLTSGRLWGHDTQYF. The CDR3, as DNA: TGTGCCACTACCCTGACTAGCGGGAGGCTATGGGGGCATGATACGCAGTATTTT.

The chain uses TRBV5-1 and TRBJ1-1, with D maybe TRBD1 (5 bases). The germline V and J ends were trimmed by 0 bases and 1 base, with 10 bases remaining between them. CDR1 and CDR2 from the germline V gene are SGHRS and YFSETQ. This CDR3 contains 15 residues. CDR3 coding DNA: TGCGCCAGCAGCTTGGAGGTAGGGGCGAACACTGAAGCTTTCTTT. Residues: CASSLEVGANTEAFF.

This rearrangement joins TRBV5-4 to TRBJ2-7; 8 bases are shared with TRBD2. V lost 4 bases and J lost 1; bases outside the gene matches: 7. From germline, CDR1 is SGHNT and CDR2 YYREEE (reference sequence). The CDR3 length is 15 residues. The CDR3 DNA reads TGTGCCAGCAGCCCTCTTAGCGGGAATTCCTACGAGCAGTACTTC. Its protein product is CASSPLSGNSYEQYF.

This chain joins TRBV2 and TRBJ2-5, with 9 bases lining up with TRBD1. This CDR3 is 16 amino acids long. The germline CDR1 and CDR2 sequences are SNHLY and FYNNEI. V lost 2 bases, J lost 1 base, and 5 bases stayed unmatched. In nucleotides, the CDR3 is TGTGCCAGCAGTGAACCTAGGACAGGGGCCCAAGAGACCCAGTACTTC. The encoded protein is CASSEPRTGAQETQYF. Complete variable domain (other parts from reference TRBV2 and TRBJ2-5): EPEVTQTPSHQVTQMGQEVILRCVPISNHLYFYWYRQILGQKVEFLVSFYNNEISEKSEIFDDQFSVERPDGSNFTLKIRSTKLEDSAMYFCASSEPRTGAQETQYFGPGTRLLVL.